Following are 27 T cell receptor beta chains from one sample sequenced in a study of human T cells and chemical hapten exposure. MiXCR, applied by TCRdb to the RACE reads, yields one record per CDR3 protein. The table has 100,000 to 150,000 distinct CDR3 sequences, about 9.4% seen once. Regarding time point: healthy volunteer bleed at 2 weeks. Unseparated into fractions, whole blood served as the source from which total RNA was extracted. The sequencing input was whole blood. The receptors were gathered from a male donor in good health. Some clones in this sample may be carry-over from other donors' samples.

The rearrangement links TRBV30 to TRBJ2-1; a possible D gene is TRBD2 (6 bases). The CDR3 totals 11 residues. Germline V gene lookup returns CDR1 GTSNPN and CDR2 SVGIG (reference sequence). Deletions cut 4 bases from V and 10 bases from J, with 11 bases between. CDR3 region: CAWMEGYEQFF. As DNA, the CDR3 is TGTGCCTGGATGGAGGGGTACGAGCAGTTCTTC.

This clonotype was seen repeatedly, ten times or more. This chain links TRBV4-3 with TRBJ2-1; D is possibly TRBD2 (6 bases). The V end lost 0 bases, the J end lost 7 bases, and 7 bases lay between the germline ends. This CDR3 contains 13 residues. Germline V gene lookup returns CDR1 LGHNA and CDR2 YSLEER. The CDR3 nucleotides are TGCGCCAGCAGCCAAGATGGGGGGAATGAGCAGTTCTTC. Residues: CASSQDGGNEQFF.

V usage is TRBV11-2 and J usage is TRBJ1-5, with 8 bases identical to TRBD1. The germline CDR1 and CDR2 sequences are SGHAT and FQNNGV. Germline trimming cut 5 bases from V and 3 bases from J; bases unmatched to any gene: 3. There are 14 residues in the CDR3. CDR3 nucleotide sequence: TGTGCCAGCAGCAAGACAGGGGACAATCAGCCCCAGCATTTT. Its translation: CASSKTGDNQPQHF.

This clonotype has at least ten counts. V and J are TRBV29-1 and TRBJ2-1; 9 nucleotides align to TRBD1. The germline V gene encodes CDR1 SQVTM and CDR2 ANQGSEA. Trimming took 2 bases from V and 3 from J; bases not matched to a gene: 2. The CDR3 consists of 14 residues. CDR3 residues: CSVELDRGYNEQFF. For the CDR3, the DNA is TGCAGCGTTGAATTGGACAGGGGCTACAATGAGCAGTTCTTC.

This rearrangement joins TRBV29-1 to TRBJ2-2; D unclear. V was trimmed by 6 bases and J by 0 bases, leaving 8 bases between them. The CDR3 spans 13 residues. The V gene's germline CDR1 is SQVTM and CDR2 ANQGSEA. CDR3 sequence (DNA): TGCAGCGTATTGACTGCGAACACCGGGGAGCTGTTTTTT. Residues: CSVLTANTGELFF.

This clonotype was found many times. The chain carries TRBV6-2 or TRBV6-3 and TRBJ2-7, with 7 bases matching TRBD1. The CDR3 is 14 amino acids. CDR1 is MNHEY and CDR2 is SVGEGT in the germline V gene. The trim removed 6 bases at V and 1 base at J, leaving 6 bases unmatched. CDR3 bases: TGTGCCAGCAGGGGGATGGGACAGTCCTACGAGCAGTACTTC. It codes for CASRGMGQSYEQYF.

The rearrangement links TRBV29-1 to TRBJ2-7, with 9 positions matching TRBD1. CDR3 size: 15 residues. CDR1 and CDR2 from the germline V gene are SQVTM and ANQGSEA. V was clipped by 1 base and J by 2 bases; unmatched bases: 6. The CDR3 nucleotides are TGCAGCGTTGAAGCCCCGGACAGGGGAACCTACGAGCAGTACTTC. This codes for CSVEAPDRGTYEQYF.

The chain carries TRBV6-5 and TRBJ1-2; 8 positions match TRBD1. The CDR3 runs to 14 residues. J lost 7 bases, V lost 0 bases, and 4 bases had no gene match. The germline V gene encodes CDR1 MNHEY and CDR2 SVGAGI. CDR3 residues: CASSYSRQGFGYTF. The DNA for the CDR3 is TGTGCCAGCAGTTACTCCAGACAGGGGTTTGGCTACACCTTC.

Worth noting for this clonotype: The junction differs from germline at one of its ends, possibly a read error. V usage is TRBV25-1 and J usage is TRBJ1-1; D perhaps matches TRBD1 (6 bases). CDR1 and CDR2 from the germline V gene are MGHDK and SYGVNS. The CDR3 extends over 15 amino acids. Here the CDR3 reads CVSSEVFGGPTEAFF. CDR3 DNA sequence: TGTGTCAGCAGTGAAGTTTTTGGGGGGCCCACTGAAGCTTTCTTT.

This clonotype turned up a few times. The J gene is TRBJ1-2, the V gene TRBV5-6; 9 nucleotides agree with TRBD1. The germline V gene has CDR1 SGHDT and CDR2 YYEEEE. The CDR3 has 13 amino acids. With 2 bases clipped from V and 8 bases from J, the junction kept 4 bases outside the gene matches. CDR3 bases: TGTGCCAGCAGCTTACAGGGGGCGCGAGGCTACACCTTC. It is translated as CASSLQGARGYTF.

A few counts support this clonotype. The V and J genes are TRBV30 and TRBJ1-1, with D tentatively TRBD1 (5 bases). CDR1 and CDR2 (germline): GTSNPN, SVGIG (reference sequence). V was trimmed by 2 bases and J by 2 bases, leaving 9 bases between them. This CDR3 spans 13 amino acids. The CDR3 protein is CAWSRRGNTEAFF. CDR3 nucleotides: TGTGCCTGGAGTAGGAGGGGAAACACTGAAGCTTTCTTT.

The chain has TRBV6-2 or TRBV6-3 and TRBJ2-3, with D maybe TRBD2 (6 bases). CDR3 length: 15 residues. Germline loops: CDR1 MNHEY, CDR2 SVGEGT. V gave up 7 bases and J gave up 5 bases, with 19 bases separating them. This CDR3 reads CASIPTSRPGDTQYF. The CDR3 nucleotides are TGTGCCAGCATCCCGACTAGTAGGCCCGGAGATACGCAGTATTTT.

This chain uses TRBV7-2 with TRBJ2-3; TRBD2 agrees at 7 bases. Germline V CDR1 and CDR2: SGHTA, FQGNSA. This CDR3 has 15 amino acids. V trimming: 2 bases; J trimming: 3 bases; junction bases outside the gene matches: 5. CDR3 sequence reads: CASSLLLADTDTQYF. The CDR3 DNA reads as TGTGCCAGCAGCTTACTTCTAGCGGATACAGATACGCAGTATTTT.

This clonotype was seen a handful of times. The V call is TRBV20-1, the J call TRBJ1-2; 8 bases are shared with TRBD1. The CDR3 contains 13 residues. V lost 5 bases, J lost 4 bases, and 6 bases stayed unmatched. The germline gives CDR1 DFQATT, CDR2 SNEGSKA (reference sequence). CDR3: CSAGQGQTYGYTF. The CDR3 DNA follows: TGCAGTGCTGGACAGGGACAGACCTATGGCTACACCTTC.

The CDR3 coding sequence is TGTGCCAGCAGCTTGGCTCAGGGTCTTGGATATGAGCAGTTCTTC. Encoded protein: CASSLAQGLGYEQFF. V is TRBV5-4 and J is TRBJ2-1; TRBD1 might be the D (5 bases). Germline assignment: CDR1 SGHNT and CDR2 YYREEE (reference sequence). This CDR3 has 15 amino acids. Trimming removed 0 bases from V and 8 bases from J, with 15 bases in between.

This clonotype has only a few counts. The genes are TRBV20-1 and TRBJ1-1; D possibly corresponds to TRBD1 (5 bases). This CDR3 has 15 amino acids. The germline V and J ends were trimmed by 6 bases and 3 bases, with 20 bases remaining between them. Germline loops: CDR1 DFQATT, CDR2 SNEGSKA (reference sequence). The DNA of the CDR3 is TGCAGTGCCAACCCGGGACTGCGGGTTGACACTGAAGCTTTCTTT. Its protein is CSANPGLRVDTEAFF.

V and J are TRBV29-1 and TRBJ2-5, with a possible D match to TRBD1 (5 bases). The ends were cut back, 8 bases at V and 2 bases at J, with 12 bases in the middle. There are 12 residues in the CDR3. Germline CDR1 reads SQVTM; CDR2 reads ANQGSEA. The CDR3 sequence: CSITGVQETQYF. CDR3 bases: TGCAGCATTACAGGTGTTCAAGAGACCCAGTACTTC. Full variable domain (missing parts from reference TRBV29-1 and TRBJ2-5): SAVISQKPSRDICQRGTSLTIQCQVDSQVTMMFWYRQQPGQSLTLIATANQGSEATYESGFVIDKFPISRPNLTFSTLTVSNMSPEDSSIYLCSITGVQETQYFGPGTRLLVL.

Here the CDR3 DNA reads TGTGCCAGCAGTGAAGGAGGGGGCTTATACGAGCAGTACTTC. Translating gives CASSEGGGLYEQYF. The chain joins TRBV2 to TRBJ2-7; 7 positions agree with TRBD1. This CDR3 has 14 amino acids. From germline, CDR1 is SNHLY and CDR2 FYNNEI. The V gene end was trimmed by 1 base and the J gene end by 4 bases; junction bases not matched to a gene: 4.

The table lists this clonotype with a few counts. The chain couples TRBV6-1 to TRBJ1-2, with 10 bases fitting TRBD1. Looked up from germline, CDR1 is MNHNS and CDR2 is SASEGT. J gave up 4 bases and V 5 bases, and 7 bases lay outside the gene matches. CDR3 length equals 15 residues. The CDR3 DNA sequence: TGTGCCAGCAGTAGGACAGGGGGGGACTTCTATGGCTACACCTTC. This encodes CASSRTGGDFYGYTF.

CDR3 nucleotide sequence: TGTGCCAGCAGCTTAGTCCTCCGACTAGCGGGCACAGATACGCAGTATTTT. It codes for CASSLVLRLAGTDTQYF. The gene calls are TRBV7-2 and TRBJ2-3, with 9 nucleotides matching TRBD2. This CDR3 spans 17 amino acids. The germline V gene encodes CDR1 SGHTA and CDR2 FQGNSA. The ends lost 1 base at V and 1 base at J; junction bases unmatched: 6.

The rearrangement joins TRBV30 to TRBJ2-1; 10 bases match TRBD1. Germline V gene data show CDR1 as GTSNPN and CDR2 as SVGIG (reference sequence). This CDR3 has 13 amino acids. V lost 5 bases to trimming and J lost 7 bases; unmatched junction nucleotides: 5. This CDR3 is CAWRDRGSNEQFF. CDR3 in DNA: TGTGCCTGGCGGGACAGGGGTTCGAATGAGCAGTTCTTC.

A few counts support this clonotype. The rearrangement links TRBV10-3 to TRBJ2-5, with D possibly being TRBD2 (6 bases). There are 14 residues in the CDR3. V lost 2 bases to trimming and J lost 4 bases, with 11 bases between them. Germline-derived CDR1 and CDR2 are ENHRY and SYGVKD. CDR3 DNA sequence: TGTGCCATCAGTGAGGGGGGAGGAGTAGAGACCCAGTACTTC. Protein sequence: CAISEGGGVETQYF.

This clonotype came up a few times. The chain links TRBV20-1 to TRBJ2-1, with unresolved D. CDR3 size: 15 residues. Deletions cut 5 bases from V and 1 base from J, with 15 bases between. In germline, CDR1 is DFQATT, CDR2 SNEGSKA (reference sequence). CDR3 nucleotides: TGCAGTGCTTTGGGTGTTATTGGGTCCTACAATGAGCAGTTCTTC. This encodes CSALGVIGSYNEQFF.

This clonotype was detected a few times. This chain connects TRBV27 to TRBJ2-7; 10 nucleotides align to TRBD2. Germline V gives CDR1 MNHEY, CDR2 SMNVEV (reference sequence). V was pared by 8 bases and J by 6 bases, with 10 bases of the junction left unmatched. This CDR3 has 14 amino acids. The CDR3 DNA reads TGTGCCAGCGCCCTCCTAGCGGGAGTAGGCGAGCAGTACTTC. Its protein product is CASALLAGVGEQYF.

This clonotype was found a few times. The CDR3 DNA reads TGTGCCAGCAGCTTATTACCAGCGGGGGTGGAGACCCAGTACTTC. This encodes CASSLLPAGVETQYF. The V and J genes are TRBV7-9 and TRBJ2-5; 8 bases are shared with TRBD2. The germline V gene has CDR1 SEHNR and CDR2 FQNEAQ (reference sequence). Losses at the gene ends were 2 bases for V and 5 bases for J; bases not matched to a gene: 7. The CDR3 contains 15 residues.

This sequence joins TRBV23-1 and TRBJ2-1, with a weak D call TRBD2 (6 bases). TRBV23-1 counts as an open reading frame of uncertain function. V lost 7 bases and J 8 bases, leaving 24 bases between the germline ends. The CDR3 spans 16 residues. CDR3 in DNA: TGCGCCAGCACGTCAGGTAGACTAGAATCTGGTCATGAGCAGTTCTTC. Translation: CASTSGRLESGHEQFF.

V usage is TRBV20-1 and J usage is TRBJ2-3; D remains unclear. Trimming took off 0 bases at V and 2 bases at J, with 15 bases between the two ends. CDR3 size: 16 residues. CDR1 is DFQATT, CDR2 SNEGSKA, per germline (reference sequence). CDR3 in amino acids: CSARDDWKPYTDTQYF. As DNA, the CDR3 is TGCAGTGCTAGAGATGACTGGAAACCGTACACAGATACGCAGTATTTT.